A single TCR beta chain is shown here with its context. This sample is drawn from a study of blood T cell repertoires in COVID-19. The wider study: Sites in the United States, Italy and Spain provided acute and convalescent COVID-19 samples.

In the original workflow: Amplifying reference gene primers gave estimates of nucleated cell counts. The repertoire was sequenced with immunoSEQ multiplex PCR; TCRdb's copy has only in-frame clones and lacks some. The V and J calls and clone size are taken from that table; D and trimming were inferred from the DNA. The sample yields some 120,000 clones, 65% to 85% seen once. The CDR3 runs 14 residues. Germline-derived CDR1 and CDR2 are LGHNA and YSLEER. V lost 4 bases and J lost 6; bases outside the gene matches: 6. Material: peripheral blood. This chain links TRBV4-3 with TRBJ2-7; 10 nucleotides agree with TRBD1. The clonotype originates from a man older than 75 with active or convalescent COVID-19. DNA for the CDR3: TGCGCCAGCAGCCGCCGGGACAGGGGCTTCGAGCAGTACTTC. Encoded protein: CASSRRDRGFEQYF.